The source of this T cell receptor (beta chain) is a study of spatial heterogeneity in lung cancer. Study overall: The average appearance count of each unique TCR and UMI combination in raw reads was more than ten.

Carried by each TCR cDNA molecule was a unique molecular identifier. TCRdb reanalysed the 5' RACE reads using MiXCR and keeps one entry per CDR3 protein. The sample shows about 35,000 distinct CDR3 sequences, approximately 3% of them seen only once. With 0 bases removed from V and 7 bases from J, the gap between germline ends came to 13 bases. The CDR3 is 15 residues long. CDR1 and CDR2 from the germline V gene are SGHTA and FQGNSA. The time point is: sample taken at primary tumor resection. The sequenced material consisted of unsorted whole RNA from tumor, nontumor lung or frozen PBMC. Sequencing was performed on normal lung tissue next to the tumor, taken at surgery. The clonotype was recovered from a male donor with early-stage non-small cell lung cancer. The chain is built from TRBV7-2 and TRBJ1-5, with a weak D call TRBD1 (5 bases). CDR3 in amino acids: CASSLAGGTGQPQHF. Here the CDR3 DNA reads TGTGCCAGCAGCTTAGCGGGGGGTACTGGCCAGCCCCAGCATTTT.